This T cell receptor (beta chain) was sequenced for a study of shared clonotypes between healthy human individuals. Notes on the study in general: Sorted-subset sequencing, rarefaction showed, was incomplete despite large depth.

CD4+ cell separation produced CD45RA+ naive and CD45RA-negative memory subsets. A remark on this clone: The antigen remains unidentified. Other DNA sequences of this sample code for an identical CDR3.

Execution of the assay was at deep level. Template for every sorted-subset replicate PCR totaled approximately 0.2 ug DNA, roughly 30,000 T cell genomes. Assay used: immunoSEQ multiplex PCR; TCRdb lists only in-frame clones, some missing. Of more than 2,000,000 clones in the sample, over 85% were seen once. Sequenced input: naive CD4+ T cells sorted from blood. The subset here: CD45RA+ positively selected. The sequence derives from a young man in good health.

CDR3 residues: CASRRTGEEETQYF. The CDR3 coding sequence is TGTGCCAGCAGAAGGACAGGGGAGGAAGAGACCCAGTACTTC. The chain employs TRBV5-6 and TRBJ2-5, with 9 bases identical to TRBD1. This CDR3 contains 14 residues. The V gene's germline CDR1 is SGHDT and CDR2 YYEEEE. The trim removed 5 bases at V and 3 bases at J, leaving 5 bases unmatched.